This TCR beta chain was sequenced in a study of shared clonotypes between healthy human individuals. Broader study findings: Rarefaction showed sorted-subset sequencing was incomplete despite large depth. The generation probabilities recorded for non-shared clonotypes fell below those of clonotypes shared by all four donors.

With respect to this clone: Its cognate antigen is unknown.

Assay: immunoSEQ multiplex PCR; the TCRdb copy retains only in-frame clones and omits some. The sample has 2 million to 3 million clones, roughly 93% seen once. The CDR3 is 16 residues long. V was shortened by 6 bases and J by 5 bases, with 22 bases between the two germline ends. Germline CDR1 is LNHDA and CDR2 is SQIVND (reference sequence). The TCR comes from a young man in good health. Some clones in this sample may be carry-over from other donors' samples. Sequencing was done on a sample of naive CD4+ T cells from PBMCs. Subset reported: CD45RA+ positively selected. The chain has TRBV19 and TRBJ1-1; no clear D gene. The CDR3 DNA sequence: TGTGCCAGTAGCAAAAAGACACCCCAAGGAGGGACTGAAGCTTTCTTT. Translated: CASSKKTPQGGTEAFF.